One sample yielded the 26 T cell receptor beta chains listed below, sequenced in a study of cytomegalovirus exposure and HLA in healthy donors. 60 Vbeta and 13 Jbeta primers were used in PCR. Sequenced by immunoSEQ multiplex PCR; TCRdb stores in-frame clones only, minus some. The sample consists of some 190,000 clones, 70% to 85% of them appearing once. Specimen: PBMCs. Every receptor here comes from a man in his forties in good health and CMV-seropositive.

The gene calls are TRBV7-8 and TRBJ1-3; TRBD1 is a possible D gene (5 bases). The CDR3 covers 13 residues. Trimming removed 4 bases from V and 8 bases from J, with 12 bases in between. Germline V gene sequence: CDR1 SGHVS, CDR2 FQNEAQ. CDR3 DNA: TGTGCCAGCAGCTCACTCCGGGGGGACACCATATATTTT. Amino acids: CASSSLRGDTIYF.

The chain joins TRBV19 to TRBJ2-1; D is uncertain. Germline V gives CDR1 LNHDA, CDR2 SQIVND (reference sequence). The CDR3 runs to 13 residues. Trimming left V 5 bases short and J 4 bases short, with 9 bases between. Here the CDR3 DNA reads TGTGCCAGTAGTCCAGACTGGTACAATGAGCAGTTCTTC. It specifies CASSPDWYNEQFF.

CDR3 region: CASSRLAPSPEQFF. CDR3 DNA: TGTGCCAGCAGTAGACTAGCTCCGTCACCCGAGCAGTTCTTC. V usage is TRBV6-5 and J usage is TRBJ2-1; 7 nucleotides align to TRBD2. Unmatched junction bases numbered 11, after V lost 5 bases and J lost 10 bases. The CDR3 is 14 residues long. The germline CDR1 and CDR2 sequences are MNHEY and SVGAGI.

The J gene is TRBJ2-7, the V gene TRBV7-2, with 7 bases identical to TRBD2. CDR1 is SGHTA, CDR2 FQGNSA, per germline. The CDR3 has 15 residues. After removal of 2 bases from V and 0 bases from J, the junction contained 4 bases not matched to a gene. The CDR3 reads CASSLMGRVSYEQYF. CDR3 in DNA: TGTGCCAGCAGCTTAATGGGGAGGGTCTCCTACGAGCAGTACTTC.

The chain carries TRBV9 and TRBJ2-1; tentatively, D is TRBD2 (6 bases). This CDR3 comprises 15 residues. Germline V gene sequence: CDR1 SGDLS, CDR2 YYNGEE. V lost 0 bases and J 3 bases, leaving 10 bases between the germline ends. CDR3 sequence (DNA): TGTGCCAGCAGCGTAGGGGGGGAGAGCTACAATGAGCAGTTCTTC. Translating gives CASSVGGESYNEQFF.

The chain joins TRBV10-3 to TRBJ1-4; TRBD1 is a possible D gene (6 bases). Germline CDR1 ENHRY, CDR2 SYGVKD. Trimming cost V 3 bases and J 8 bases, with 19 bases left between them. The CDR3 consists of 16 residues. The chain's CDR3 is CAISDGAGALGEKLFF. The CDR3 DNA follows: TGTGCCATCAGTGATGGGGCAGGGGCCCTGGGCGAAAAACTGTTTTTT.

The J gene is TRBJ1-1, the V gene TRBV7-6; possibly TRBD1 for D (6 bases). Trimming removed 2 bases at V and 4 bases at J, with 11 bases between. The germline V gene has CDR1 SGHVS and CDR2 FNYEAQ. The CDR3 consists of 14 residues. The chain's CDR3 is CASSLIPGVTEAFF. The DNA of the CDR3 is TGTGCCAGCAGCTTAATACCAGGGGTCACTGAAGCTTTCTTT.

This clone occurred a few times. The chain couples TRBV20-1 to TRBJ1-1; 8 positions match TRBD1. The germline gives CDR1 DFQATT, CDR2 SNEGSKA (reference sequence). V dropped 7 bases and J dropped 11; count of bases not matched to a gene: 9. The CDR3 has 11 residues. This chain's CDR3 is CSVRQGASAFF. In DNA, the CDR3 is TGCAGTGTACGGCAGGGGGCCTCGGCTTTCTTT.

The chain links TRBV6-1 to TRBJ2-7, with 12 bases matching TRBD1. The CDR3 contains 16 residues. Unmatched junction bases numbered 8, after V lost 4 bases and J lost 4 bases. The germline gives CDR1 MNHNS, CDR2 SASEGT. The CDR3 region has the DNA TGTGCCAGCAGTGGACCCGGGACAGGGGGCCGGTACGAGCAGTACTTC. It specifies CASSGPGTGGRYEQYF.

This clone was picked up a small number of times. The chain joins TRBV18 to TRBJ2-7; 13 bases map to TRBD2. The CDR3 extends over 14 amino acids. CDR1 and CDR2 (germline): KGHSH, LQKENI. With V trimmed by 3 bases and J by 7 bases, 3 bases remained unmatched. In DNA form, the CDR3 reads TGTGCCAGCTCACCGGGACTAGCGGGAAGAGAGCAGTACTTC. Its translation: CASSPGLAGREQYF.

The rearrangement uses TRBV29-1 and TRBJ1-4; 7 bases fit TRBD1. Trimming removed 6 bases from V and 8 bases from J; junction bases left unmatched: 3. The CDR3 spans 11 residues. Germline V gene data show CDR1 as SQVTM and CDR2 as ANQGSEA. CDR3 DNA: TGCAGCGTGTGGGACAGCGAAAAACTGTTTTTT. Residues: CSVWDSEKLFF.

This clone showed up just once. J is TRBJ2-2 and V is TRBV10-3; TRBD2 might be the D (6 bases). Germline CDR1 ENHRY, CDR2 SYGVKD. This CDR3 is 15 amino acids long. The ends were cut back, 3 bases at V and 1 base at J, with 9 bases in the middle. CDR3 sequence: CAISDSSENTGELFF. As DNA, the CDR3 is TGTGCCATCAGTGATTCTAGCGAGAACACCGGGGAGCTGTTTTTT.

This chain links TRBV7-9 with TRBJ2-5, with 7 bases fitting TRBD2. Germline CDR1 is SEHNR and CDR2 is FQNEAQ (reference sequence). CDR3 size: 16 residues. The trim removed 5 bases at V and 7 bases at J, leaving 16 bases unmatched. The CDR3 sequence: CASSLPEGGNLGTQYF. DNA of the CDR3: TGTGCCAGCAGCCTACCCGAGGGAGGGAACCTAGGGACCCAGTACTTC. The full variable domain, with the rest looked up from reference TRBV7-9 and TRBJ2-5, is DTGVSQNPRHKITKRGQNVTFRCDPISEHNRLYWYRQTLGQGPEFLTYFQNEAQLEKSRLLSDRFSAERPKGSFSTLEIQRTEQGDSAMYLCASSLPEGGNLGTQYFGPGTRLLVL.

This chain uses TRBV10-3 with TRBJ2-5; TRBD1 might be the D (6 bases). Germline V lookup: CDR1 ENHRY, CDR2 SYGVKD. There are 14 residues in the CDR3. The V and J ends lost 7 bases and 2 bases respectively, with 14 bases between them. CDR3 DNA: TGTGCCATCAACCCCACAGGGTTACAAGAGACCCAGTACTTC. It translates to CAINPTGLQETQYF.

V usage is TRBV6-5 and J usage is TRBJ2-5, with TRBD2 identical over 13 bases. The CDR3 runs 15 residues. The germline gives CDR1 MNHEY, CDR2 SVGAGI. The V and J ends lost 6 bases and 4 bases, in that order; junction bases with no gene match: 5. Written as DNA, the CDR3 is TGTGCCAGCAGAGGACTAGCGGGAGTGGGAGAGACCCAGTACTTC. Translated: CASRGLAGVGETQYF.

The chain recombines TRBV13 with TRBJ2-5; perhaps TRBD2 as D (7 bases). The CDR3 spans 17 residues. Trimming left V 5 bases short and J 5 bases short, with 24 bases between. Germline V lookup: CDR1 PRHDT, CDR2 FYEKMQ (reference sequence). CDR3 coding DNA: TGTGCCAGCAGCCCCGAAAGGGCGGGGGCGGAGGGGGAGACCCAGTACTTC. Residues: CASSPERAGAEGETQYF.

V gene TRBV2 combines with J gene TRBJ2-5; D is possibly TRBD2 (5 bases). The germline V and J ends were trimmed by 6 bases and 1 base, with 15 bases remaining between them. Germline CDR1 reads SNHLY; CDR2 reads FYNNEI. The length of the CDR3 is 15 residues. The CDR3: CASSFAASRQETQYF. The CDR3 nucleotides read TGTGCCAGCAGCTTCGCGGCTAGCCGCCAAGAGACCCAGTACTTC.

In this sample, this clone turned up once. The chain employs TRBV9 and TRBJ2-3; TRBD2 might be the D (6 bases). The V gene lost 2 bases and the J gene lost 3 bases, with 7 bases spanning the gap. The length of the CDR3 is 13 residues. CDR1 and CDR2 (germline): SGDLS, YYNGEE. DNA of the CDR3: TGTGCCAGCAGCGTTGCGGGGACAGATACGCAGTATTTT. It specifies CASSVAGTDTQYF.

This sequence joins TRBV5-1 and TRBJ1-3; TRBD1 aligns across 8 bases. Trimming took 4 bases from V and 0 from J; bases not matched to a gene: 3. CDR1 and CDR2 (germline): SGHRS, YFSETQ. The CDR3 has 15 amino acids. CDR3 sequence (DNA): TGCGCCAGCAGCCTGGGACAGGTCTCTGGAAACACCATATATTTT. This encodes CASSLGQVSGNTIYF.

The chain links TRBV4-1 to TRBJ2-7; D is perhaps TRBD1 (5 bases). V lost 1 base, J lost 2 bases, and 12 bases lay in between. CDR3 size: 15 residues. The germline CDR1 and CDR2 sequences are MGHRA and YSYEKL. CDR3 loop: CASSQGAGQTYEQYF. The CDR3 DNA is TGCGCCAGCAGCCAAGGGGCAGGGCAGACCTACGAGCAGTACTTC.

This clone was seen only a few times. A read error may produce the germline difference seen at one junction end. The chain links TRBV30 to TRBJ2-7; a weak D match, TRBD2 (5 bases). The length of the CDR3 is 13 residues. Germline CDR1 reads GTSNPN; CDR2 reads SVGIG (reference sequence). The CDR3 is CAGGTGKSSEQYF. In nucleotides, the CDR3 is TGTGCCGGCGGAACGGGAAAATCCTCCGAGCAGTACTTC.

V and J are TRBV5-4 and TRBJ2-1, with TRBD1 matching 9 bases. Trimming took 4 bases from V and 3 from J; bases not matched to a gene: 5. Germline CDR1 reads SGHNT; CDR2 reads YYREEE (reference sequence). This CDR3 contains 15 residues. As DNA, the CDR3 is TGTGCCAGCAGCCTGGGACAGGGAGTCTACAATGAGCAGTTCTTC. Translated: CASSLGQGVYNEQFF.

J is TRBJ2-5 and V is TRBV7-2; perhaps TRBD1 as D (6 bases). The germline V gene encodes CDR1 SGHTA and CDR2 FQGNSA. Deletions cut 5 bases from V and 1 base from J, with 14 bases between. The CDR3 has 15 residues. DNA of the CDR3: TGTGCCAGCAGCCCGAGGGGGACCTCCCAAGAGACCCAGTACTTC. This encodes CASSPRGTSQETQYF.

This chain joins TRBV27 and TRBJ2-7; 7 bases fit TRBD1. In germline, CDR1 is MNHEY, CDR2 SMNVEV (reference sequence). This CDR3 region has 14 residues. V lost 3 bases to trimming and J lost 1 base; unmatched junction nucleotides: 3. The CDR3 reads CASSLGTVSYEQYF. Here the CDR3 DNA reads TGTGCCAGCAGTTTGGGGACAGTATCCTACGAGCAGTACTTC.

The J gene is TRBJ1-2, the V gene TRBV4-2, with TRBD1 matching over 7 bases. V was clipped by 3 bases and J by 4 bases; unmatched bases: 5. The CDR3 spans 14 residues. Germline V lookup: CDR1 LGHNA, CDR2 YNFKEQ. This CDR3 is CASSQSRDSYGYTF. As DNA, the CDR3 is TGTGCCAGCAGCCAGAGCCGGGACAGCTATGGCTACACCTTC.

The V gene is TRBV5-1, the J gene TRBJ2-7; D is ambiguous. In germline, CDR1 is SGHRS, CDR2 YFSETQ. This CDR3 has 14 amino acids. Between the trimmed V and J ends, which lost 0 bases and 3 bases, there was a span of 10 bases. DNA for the CDR3: TGCGCCAGCAGCTTGGGTAACCGGGTCTACGAGCAGTACTTC. Its protein is CASSLGNRVYEQYF. Complete variable domain (other parts from reference TRBV5-1 and TRBJ2-7): KAGVTQTPRYLIKTRGQQVTLSCSPISGHRSVSWYQQTPGQGLQFLFEYFSETQRNKGNFPGRFSGRQFSNSRSEMNVSTLELGDSALYLCASSLGNRVYEQYFGPGTRLTVT.